Included here is one T cell receptor (beta chain) sequence, with context. Its specificity is unknown. Trimming removed 8 bases at V and 4 bases at J, with 15 bases between. Germline CDR1 SNHLY, CDR2 FYNNEI. The CDR3 is 14 residues long. This specimen belongs to a study of vaccination and CD4 T cells after COVID-19. Sequence data for DNA of cultured CD4+ T cells were generated by the Oncomine TCR Beta short-read assay. MiXCR was run by TCRdb on the PCR reads, yielding one entry per CDR3 protein. The table records more than 15,000 distinct CDR3 sequences, around 47% of them present only once. Stated treatment: roughly 11-day PBMC culture with coronavirus spike peptide pools or control peptides (ViraFEST assay). General observations from the study: The median number of SARS-CoV-2-reactive clonotypes increased from about 20 to 38, a change that did not reach significance.

The specimen sequenced was CD4+ T cells from blood, cultured in vitro. This chain uses TRBV2 with TRBJ2-1; D may correspond to TRBD1 or TRBD2 (5 bases each). This sequence originates from a human donor who had recovered from COVID-19. This CDR3 is CASGGDRTYNEQFF. In DNA, the CDR3 is TGTGCCAGCGGTGGGGACCGAACTTACAATGAGCAGTTCTTC.